The 30 T cell receptor beta chains in this list originate from one sample, sequenced in a study of CD8 T cells in Susac syndrome. RNA totalling roughly 0.5 to 1 ug underwent reverse transcription with random hexamers. TCRdb reanalysed the immunoSEQ multiplex PCR reads using MiXCR and keeps one entry per CDR3 protein. The data hold about 250,000 distinct CDR3 sequences, with about 94% observed a single time. Material: CD4+ T cells from PBMCs. The receptors stem from a human donor with multiple sclerosis.

CDR3 in DNA: TGCGCCAGCAGCTTGGATAGGGTTCGGTACGAGCAGTACGTC. Amino acid sequence: CASSLDRVRYEQYV. This chain connects TRBV5-1 to TRBJ2-7; D unresolved. CDR1 and CDR2 (germline): SGHRS, YFSETQ. CDR3 size: 14 residues. Trimming left V 0 bases short and J 4 bases short, with 11 bases between.

This rearrangement joins TRBV11-2 to TRBJ2-5, with TRBD2 matching over 8 bases. Trimming removed 5 bases from V and 1 base from J; junction bases left unmatched: 3. Germline CDR1 SGHAT, CDR2 FQNNGV. This CDR3 has 14 residues. The DNA of the CDR3 is TGTGCCAGCAGCCGTCTAGCGGGCCAAGAGACCCAGTACTTC. Amino acid sequence: CASSRLAGQETQYF.

The CDR3 here is CSARPSSRTYEQYF. The CDR3 region has the DNA TGCAGTGCTAGACCTTCTAGCAGGACCTACGAGCAGTACTTC. This chain connects TRBV20-1 to TRBJ2-7; D may be TRBD2 (5 bases). CDR1 is DFQATT and CDR2 is SNEGSKA in the germline V gene (reference sequence). The CDR3 is 14 residues long. With 2 bases removed from V and 2 bases from J, the gap between germline ends came to 13 bases.

V usage is TRBV19 and J usage is TRBJ2-4; D perhaps matches TRBD1 (6 bases). The V and J ends lost 4 bases and 1 base respectively, with 11 bases between them. The CDR3 runs 15 residues. Germline CDR1 LNHDA, CDR2 SQIVND (reference sequence). The CDR3 DNA sequence: TGTGCCAGTAGTAGTCCAGGGGATGCCAAAAACATTCAGTACTTC. Protein: CASSSPGDAKNIQYF.

The V call is TRBV12-3 or TRBV12-4, the J call TRBJ1-4; 10 nucleotides agree with TRBD1. Trimming at V came to 7 bases and at J to 5 bases, leaving 7 bases not matched to a gene. The CDR3 loop spans 15 amino acids. The CDR3 bases are TGTGCCAGCAAAATCGGGACAGGGGAAAATGAAAAACTGTTTTTT. Translating gives CASKIGTGENEKLFF.

J is TRBJ2-2 and V is TRBV25-1, with a possible D match to TRBD2 (5 bases). The CDR3 consists of 13 residues. Germline V gives CDR1 MGHDK, CDR2 SYGVNS. With 5 bases removed from V and 3 bases from J, the gap between germline ends came to 7 bases. The CDR3, as DNA: TGTGCCAGCAGTCGGGGATACACCGGGGAGCTGTTTTTT. Amino acids: CASSRGYTGELFF. Drawing the rest from reference TRBV25-1 and TRBJ2-2, the complete variable domain is EADIYQTPRYLVIGTGKKITLECSQTMGHDKMYWYQQDPGMELHLIHYSYGVNSTEKGDLSSESTVSRIRTEHFPLTLESARPSHTSQYLCASSRGYTGELFFGEGSRLTVL.

DNA of the CDR3: TGCAGCGCTTCGGTTGTGGGGGCCGAGCAGTACTTC. Its protein product is CSASVVGAEQYF. The V call is TRBV29-1, the J call TRBJ2-7; D is possibly TRBD1 (6 bases). The CDR3 has 12 residues. The germline CDR1 and CDR2 sequences are SQVTM and ANQGSEA. Trimming removed 7 bases at V and 6 bases at J, with 16 bases between.

The chain employs TRBV5-1 and TRBJ2-4; D gene unclear. V lost 2 bases and J lost 4, with 10 bases in between. CDR1 SGHRS and CDR2 YFSETQ come from the germline V gene. CDR3 length: 14 residues. CDR3 coding DNA: TGCGCCAGCAGCTTTGGTACGCCGAAAAACATTCAGTACTTC. Translated: CASSFGTPKNIQYF.

The chain combines TRBV5-1 with TRBJ2-1, with 14 bases matching TRBD2. CDR1 and CDR2 (germline): SGHRS, YFSETQ. The trim removed 0 bases at V and 1 base at J, leaving 3 bases unmatched. The CDR3 contains 18 residues. The CDR3 region is CASSLEGLAGASYNEQFF. In DNA, the CDR3 is TGCGCCAGCAGCTTGGAGGGACTAGCGGGGGCTTCCTACAATGAGCAGTTCTTC. Combining the CDR3 with reference TRBV5-1 and TRBJ2-1 gives the whole variable domain KAGVTQTPRYLIKTRGQQVTLSCSPISGHRSVSWYQQTPGQGLQFLFEYFSETQRNKGNFPGRFSGRQFSNSRSEMNVSTLELGDSALYLCASSLEGLAGASYNEQFFGPGTRLTVL.

CDR3 DNA: TGTGCCAGCAGTTTACTGGGGTTCGATTCACCCCTCCACTTT. Translated: CASSLLGFDSPLHF. This sequence joins TRBV12-3 or TRBV12-4 and TRBJ1-6; D ambiguous. Trimming took off 2 bases at V and 8 bases at J, with 10 bases between the two ends. This CDR3 has 14 residues.

This clonotype was seen only once. The chain has TRBV7-8 and TRBJ1-1; 8 positions match TRBD1. The trim removed 1 base at V and 4 bases at J, leaving 17 bases unmatched. The CDR3 has 19 amino acids. In germline, CDR1 is SGHVS, CDR2 FQNEAQ. In nucleotides, the CDR3 is TGTGCCAGCAGCTTAGAGTTGAGGACAGGGAAGCCCCGAACCACTGAAGCTTTCTTT. Protein sequence: CASSLELRTGKPRTTEAFF.

The chain has TRBV29-1 and TRBJ1-1; D is perhaps TRBD1 (5 bases). The CDR3 runs to 12 residues. Germline CDR1 SQVTM, CDR2 ANQGSEA. V shed 7 bases and J shed 6 bases, with 15 bases lying between them. For the CDR3, the DNA is TGCAGCGGGGGGACCGCTGCCCCTGAAGCTTTCTTT. This codes for CSGGTAAPEAFF.

This clonotype was recorded only once. The chain joins TRBV7-3 to TRBJ1-6; a weak D match, TRBD1 (5 bases). The germline V gene encodes CDR1 SGHTA and CDR2 FQGTGA. V was pared by 6 bases and J by 7 bases, with 10 bases between. This CDR3 is 13 amino acids long. CDR3 protein: CASSGDGNSPLHF. The CDR3, as DNA: TGTGCCAGCAGTGGGGACGGAAATTCACCCCTCCACTTT.

The CDR3 loop is CASSLGLITDTQYF. CDR3 coding DNA: TGTGCCAGCAGCCTGGGACTAATCACAGATACGCAGTATTTT. The chain carries TRBV3-1 and TRBJ2-3; 7 bases align to TRBD2. The V and J ends lost 4 bases and 2 bases, in that order; junction bases with no gene match: 3. The CDR3 has 14 amino acids. Looked up from germline, CDR1 is LGHDT and CDR2 is YNNKEL (reference sequence).

This chain links TRBV9 with TRBJ1-3; 10 bases agree with TRBD1. Unmatched junction bases numbered 8, after V lost 5 bases and J lost 3 bases. The CDR3 sequence is 16 residues long. The germline CDR1 and CDR2 sequences are SGDLS and YYNGEE. The CDR3: CASSAWGQGNGNTIYF. CDR3 nucleotide sequence: TGTGCCAGCAGTGCCTGGGGACAGGGGAATGGAAACACCATATATTTT.

V is TRBV20-1 and J is TRBJ2-3; TRBD2 agrees at 14 bases. Germline CDR1 and CDR2: DFQATT and SNEGSKA (reference sequence). The CDR3 spans 17 residues. J lost 0 bases, V lost 5 bases, and 7 bases had no gene match. CDR3 DNA: TGCAGTGCTTCGAGACTAGCGGGAGGGCTTAGCACAGATACGCAGTATTTT. Protein sequence: CSASRLAGGLSTDTQYF.

The rearrangement links TRBV7-2 to TRBJ2-1; 8 nucleotides agree with TRBD2. The germline V gene has CDR1 SGHTA and CDR2 FQGNSA. Trimming took 1 base from V and 4 from J; bases not matched to a gene: 15. CDR3 size: 19 residues. CDR3 in amino acids: CASSLGSAGGSFPYNEQFF. CDR3 sequence (DNA): TGTGCCAGCAGCTTAGGGTCTGCGGGAGGCTCATTCCCTTACAATGAGCAGTTCTTC.

The chain combines TRBV7-2 with TRBJ2-2, with 9 bases that match TRBD2. There are 15 residues in the CDR3. Germline V gives CDR1 SGHTA, CDR2 FQGNSA. The trim removed 7 bases at V and 4 bases at J, leaving 7 bases unmatched. This chain's CDR3 is CASTRSSGTTGELFF. The CDR3 DNA follows: TGTGCCAGCACCCGGTCTAGCGGGACCACCGGGGAGCTGTTTTTT.

This chain joins TRBV4-2 and TRBJ2-3; TRBD2 aligns across 10 bases. This CDR3 spans 18 amino acids. Germline CDR1 is LGHNA and CDR2 is YNFKEQ. Trimming at V came to 0 bases and at J to 3 bases, leaving 9 bases not matched to a gene. In nucleotides, the CDR3 is TGTGCCAGCAGCCAAGATCGGGCTAGCGGGGGAGCGACAGATACGCAGTATTTT. This encodes CASSQDRASGGATDTQYF.

The CDR3 protein is CSVVGGAYGYTF. The CDR3 nucleotides read TGCAGCGTTGTGGGGGGGGCCTATGGCTACACCTTC. The chain uses TRBV29-1 and TRBJ1-2; the D gene is possibly TRBD1 (6 bases). Germline V gene sequence: CDR1 SQVTM, CDR2 ANQGSEA. The CDR3 loop spans 12 amino acids. V lost 4 bases to trimming and J lost 4 bases, with 10 bases between them. Using reference TRBV29-1 and TRBJ1-2 for the parts outside the CDR3, the full variable domain is SAVISQKPSRDICQRGTSLTIQCQVDSQVTMMFWYRQQPGQSLTLIATANQGSEATYESGFVIDKFPISRPNLTFSTLTVSNMSPEDSSIYLCSVVGGAYGYTFGSGTRLTVV.

This rearrangement joins TRBV9 to TRBJ2-5; 8 bases align to TRBD2. Germline V gene lookup returns CDR1 SGDLS and CDR2 YYNGEE. This CDR3 has 14 residues. V shed 2 bases, J shed 5 bases, and the junction held 5 bases outside the gene matches. In nucleotides, the CDR3 is TGTGCCAGCAGCGTCGGGGGGGCGATCGAGACCCAGTACTTC. Protein product: CASSVGGAIETQYF.

The chain is built from TRBV27 and TRBJ2-3, with no clear D. Germline assignment: CDR1 MNHEY and CDR2 SMNVEV (reference sequence). The V and J ends lost 6 bases and 4 bases respectively, with 8 bases between them. CDR3 length: 12 residues. The CDR3 reads CASRSRADTQYF. Written as DNA, the CDR3 is TGTGCCAGCAGAAGTAGGGCAGATACGCAGTATTTT.

CDR3 in amino acids: CAWRGLAGEGNEQFF. In DNA form, the CDR3 reads TGTGCCTGGAGGGGGCTAGCGGGAGAGGGGAATGAGCAGTTCTTC. This rearrangement joins TRBV30 to TRBJ2-1; TRBD2 aligns across 10 bases. Germline values: CDR1 GTSNPN, CDR2 SVGIG (reference sequence). The V and J ends lost 3 bases and 7 bases, in that order; junction bases with no gene match: 9. This CDR3 is built from 15 residues.

As DNA, the CDR3 is TGTGCCAGCAGCCATAGCGGGAGTGGAGGGGCCGGGGAGCTGTTTTTT. Translating it yields CASSHSGSGGAGELFF. The chain carries TRBV3-1 and TRBJ2-2; TRBD2 aligns across 9 bases. CDR1 and CDR2 from the germline V gene are LGHDT and YNNKEL (reference sequence). The CDR3 runs 16 residues. V shed 3 bases, J shed 6 bases, and the junction held 8 bases outside the gene matches.

The chain joins TRBV7-8 to TRBJ1-4; D call uncertain. Germline CDR1 SGHVS, CDR2 FQNEAQ. The V end was cut by 1 base, the J end by 7 bases, with 1 base between. The CDR3 runs 11 residues. Here the CDR3 DNA reads TGTGCCAGCAGCTTAGTTGAAAAACTGTTTTTT. Amino acids: CASSLVEKLFF.

This clonotype was observed a single time. This chain links TRBV7-8 with TRBJ2-5; no firm D call. Per the germline V gene, CDR1 is SGHVS and CDR2 is FQNEAQ. Trimming shortened V by 0 bases and J by 5 bases, and 13 bases separated the two germline ends. The CDR3 is 15 residues long. CDR3 in DNA: TGTGCCAGCAGCTTAGCGTCGCCCTCATCGGAGACCCAGTACTTC. Protein: CASSLASPSSETQYF.

The chain joins TRBV9 to TRBJ2-2; TRBD1 is a possible D gene (7 bases). Looked up from germline, CDR1 is SGDLS and CDR2 is YYNGEE. The ends were cut back, 2 bases at V and 5 bases at J, with 16 bases in the middle. The CDR3 spans 16 residues. The CDR3 loop is CASSVEGGQLTGELFF. The CDR3 nucleotides are TGTGCCAGCAGCGTGGAGGGGGGACAGCTAACCGGGGAGCTGTTTTTT.

This chain links TRBV6-5 with TRBJ2-3, with 7 bases fitting TRBD2. Trimming cost V 0 bases and J 2 bases; bases outside gene matches: 8. The CDR3 covers 17 residues. Germline CDR1 and CDR2: MNHEY and SVGAGI. The CDR3 is CASSYSGRVIATDTQYF. CDR3 DNA sequence: TGTGCCAGCAGTTACTCGGGGAGGGTGATAGCCACAGATACGCAGTATTTT.

The chain employs TRBV6-5 and TRBJ1-1, with TRBD1 identical over 10 bases. Unmatched junction bases numbered 10, after V lost 4 bases and J lost 5 bases. CDR3 length: 16 amino acids. Germline CDR1 MNHEY, CDR2 SVGAGI. The CDR3: CASSWSGTGVFTEAFF. For the CDR3, the DNA is TGTGCCAGCAGTTGGTCCGGGACAGGGGTTTTTACTGAAGCTTTCTTT.

This sequence joins TRBV12-5 and TRBJ2-2, with D possibly being TRBD2 (7 bases). Germline V gives CDR1 LGHNT, CDR2 FRNRAP. The CDR3 is 12 residues long. V shed 9 bases and J shed 7 bases, with 12 bases lying between them. The CDR3 DNA follows: TGTGCTAGCGGGGGGCGCTACGGGGAGCTGTTTTTT. Protein sequence: CASGGRYGELFF.